What follows are 27 T cell receptor beta chains derived from one specimen sequenced in a study of blood T cell repertoires in COVID-19. Repertoires were generated with immunoSEQ multiplex PCR, while TCRdb's copy carries only in-frame clones and drops some. In the table there are around 380,000 clones, over 65% of which are singletons. The specimen was peripheral blood. Source of these receptors: a human donor with acute or convalescent COVID-19. The donor label of this sample is uncertain.

V and J are TRBV30 and TRBJ1-3; weak D call: TRBD1 (5 bases). CDR1 is GTSNPN, CDR2 SVGIG, per germline (reference sequence). V lost 5 bases and J lost 1, with 9 bases in between. This CDR3 spans 13 amino acids. The CDR3 is CAWRQRSGNTIYF. The CDR3 nucleotides read TGTGCCTGGCGACAGAGGTCTGGAAACACCATATATTTT.

V is TRBV18 and J is TRBJ2-5; TRBD1 aligns across 9 bases. Germline CDR1 is KGHSH and CDR2 is LQKENI. The V segment lost 3 bases and the J segment 5 bases; nucleotides outside the gene matches: 7. CDR3 length: 15 amino acids. The CDR3 protein is CASSPGTGKTETQYF. CDR3 sequence (DNA): TGTGCCAGCTCACCCGGGACAGGGAAAACGGAGACCCAGTACTTC.

This clone was seen a few times. V is TRBV30 and J is TRBJ1-1; 7 bases fit TRBD1. The CDR3 loop spans 14 amino acids. Germline trimming cut 6 bases from V and 0 bases from J; bases unmatched to any gene: 7. Germline V gene lookup returns CDR1 GTSNPN and CDR2 SVGIG (reference sequence). The CDR3 reads CACTRDRVNTEAFF. The CDR3 nucleotides are TGTGCCTGCACCCGGGACAGAGTGAACACTGAAGCTTTCTTT.

This clone came up once. J is TRBJ2-5 and V is TRBV4-2; D unresolved. There are 16 residues in the CDR3. V lost 1 base, J lost 1 base, and 13 bases lay in between. The germline gives CDR1 LGHNA, CDR2 YNFKEQ. This chain's CDR3 is CASSQAVVGPQETQYF. DNA for the CDR3: TGTGCCAGCAGCCAAGCTGTCGTTGGGCCCCAAGAGACCCAGTACTTC.

This clone was found once. Within the sample, other DNA sequences also encode this same CDR3. V usage is TRBV7-9 and J usage is TRBJ1-1; D unclear. V was trimmed by 5 bases and J by 2 bases, leaving 6 bases between them. In germline, CDR1 is SEHNR, CDR2 FQNEAQ (reference sequence). CDR3 size: 12 residues. CDR3 sequence reads: CASSLLNTEAFF. The CDR3 DNA reads TGTGCCAGCAGCCTACTAAACACTGAAGCTTTCTTT.

The V call is TRBV5-4, the J call TRBJ1-2, with D possibly TRBD1 on 6 matching bases. V was shortened by 4 bases and J by 1 base, with 14 bases between the two germline ends. The CDR3 is 15 amino acids. CDR1 SGHNT and CDR2 YYREEE come from the germline V gene (reference sequence). DNA for the CDR3: TGTGCCAGCAGCCCAGAGACAGGAGTTAACTATGGCTACACCTTC. Translated: CASSPETGVNYGYTF.

This rearrangement joins TRBV18 to TRBJ1-2; D remains ambiguous. The CDR3 extends over 14 amino acids. Germline CDR1 reads KGHSH; CDR2 reads LQKENI. The V end was cut by 2 bases, the J end by 2 bases, with 9 bases between. The CDR3: CASSPSAGNYGYTF. In DNA form, the CDR3 reads TGTGCCAGCTCACCATCGGCAGGAAACTATGGCTACACCTTC.

The V gene is TRBV30, the J gene TRBJ2-3; the match to TRBD2 covers 13 bases. J was trimmed by 5 bases and V by 5 bases; bases with no gene match: 4. The CDR3 covers 14 residues. Looked up from germline, CDR1 is GTSNPN and CDR2 is SVGIG (reference sequence). The DNA of the CDR3 is TGTGCCTGGGGACTAGCGGGAGATGTAGATACGCAGTATTTT. Translating it yields CAWGLAGDVDTQYF.

This chain uses TRBV7-9 with TRBJ1-1, with D unclear. The V gene's germline CDR1 is SEHNR and CDR2 FQNEAQ (reference sequence). Trimming removed 6 bases from V and 6 bases from J, with 14 bases in between. This CDR3 is built from 13 residues. In DNA form, the CDR3 reads TGTGCCAGCAGAAACATATTCCCCCCTGAAGCTTTCTTT. This encodes CASRNIFPPEAFF.

This chain uses TRBV7-2 with TRBJ2-1; the match to TRBD2 covers 8 bases. The CDR3 is 15 amino acids. Germline-derived CDR1 and CDR2 are SGHTA and FQGNSA. The V and J ends lost 1 base and 9 bases, in that order; junction bases with no gene match: 8. In DNA form, the CDR3 reads TGTGCCAGCAGCTTAGTTCGGGAGGGCCGGACTGAGCAGTTCTTC. Protein: CASSLVREGRTEQFF.

The chain carries TRBV3-1 (or the pseudogene TRBV3-2) and TRBJ2-7; D not certain. The CDR3 loop spans 15 amino acids. Germline CDR1 reads LGHDT; CDR2 reads YNNKEL (reference sequence). With 0 bases removed from V and 1 base from J, the gap between germline ends came to 10 bases. CDR3 sequence: CASSQDRSLSYEQYF. CDR3 nucleotide sequence: TGTGCCAGCAGCCAAGATCGTAGTCTGTCCTACGAGCAGTACTTC.

V and J are TRBV3-1 (or the pseudogene TRBV3-2) and TRBJ1-3; D might be TRBD1 (6 bases). Germline CDR1 reads LGHDT; CDR2 reads YNNKEL (reference sequence). The CDR3 length is 16 residues. V gave up 8 bases and J gave up 3 bases, with 20 bases separating them. The CDR3 coding sequence is TGTGCCAGCGGCAAAGAGGGGGGGGCATTTGGAAACACCATATATTTT. Amino acid sequence: CASGKEGGAFGNTIYF.

V and J are TRBV20-1 and TRBJ1-1; D is perhaps TRBD1 (6 bases). The ends were cut back, 5 bases at V and 8 bases at J, with 9 bases in the middle. Germline lookup yields CDR1 DFQATT and CDR2 SNEGSKA (reference sequence). This CDR3 contains 10 residues. CDR3 protein: CSARGTEAFF. In DNA, the CDR3 is TGCAGTGCTCGAGGGACAGAAGCTTTCTTT.

The V and J genes are TRBV27 and TRBJ2-1; D is possibly TRBD2 (6 bases). With 6 bases removed from V and 6 bases from J, the gap between germline ends came to 15 bases. CDR1 and CDR2 (germline): MNHEY, SMNVEV (reference sequence). The CDR3 consists of 14 residues. The CDR3 protein is CASSTPGLINEQFF. In nucleotides, the CDR3 is TGTGCCAGCAGCACTCCGGGACTCATCAATGAGCAGTTCTTC.

A few counts support this clone. The chain links TRBV6-5 to TRBJ1-5, with 9 bases matching TRBD1. The junction had 6 bases not matched to a gene; V was cut back by 6 bases and J by 6 bases. Germline CDR1 is MNHEY and CDR2 is SVGAGI. CDR3 length: 14 amino acids. The CDR3 reads CASSETGGGQPQHF. The CDR3 nucleotides read TGTGCCAGCAGCGAGACAGGGGGGGGTCAGCCCCAGCATTTT.

V is TRBV4-1 and J is TRBJ1-5; maybe TRBD1 (5 bases). Germline V gene sequence: CDR1 MGHRA, CDR2 YSYEKL. The germline V and J ends were trimmed by 4 bases and 4 bases, with 8 bases remaining between them. This CDR3 has 13 residues. Written as DNA, the CDR3 is TGCGCCAGCAGCCCAGGGCAAAATCAGCCCCAGCATTTT. It encodes CASSPGQNQPQHF.

This sequence joins TRBV7-9 and TRBJ1-1, with D unclear. The germline CDR1 and CDR2 sequences are SEHNR and FQNEAQ (reference sequence). This CDR3 has 13 amino acids. The V and J ends lost 5 bases and 1 base respectively, with 8 bases between them. The CDR3 DNA follows: TGTGCCAGCAGCGTACAGCAGAACACTGAAGCTTTCTTT. This codes for CASSVQQNTEAFF.

The chain links TRBV19 to TRBJ1-5; D not resolved. This CDR3 contains 14 residues. V was pared by 3 bases and J by 7 bases, with 13 bases between. CDR1 is LNHDA and CDR2 is SQIVND in the germline V gene (reference sequence). CDR3 loop: CASSIVRVSQPQHF. The CDR3 DNA reads TGTGCCAGTAGTATTGTTCGGGTAAGCCAGCCCCAGCATTTT.

J is TRBJ1-3 and V is TRBV6-6; D remains unclear. This CDR3 is 16 amino acids long. V was trimmed by 0 bases and J by 2 bases, leaving 11 bases between them. Germline-derived CDR1 and CDR2 are MNHNY and SVGAGI (reference sequence). This CDR3 is CASSYSIGGAGNTIYF. The CDR3 coding sequence is TGTGCCAGCAGTTACTCGATCGGTGGTGCTGGAAACACCATATATTTT.

V usage is TRBV3-1 (or the pseudogene TRBV3-2) and J usage is TRBJ2-7, with 7 positions matching TRBD2. The V segment lost 5 bases and the J segment 3 bases; nucleotides outside the gene matches: 16. The CDR3 has 17 residues. Germline lookup yields CDR1 LGHDT and CDR2 YNNKEL (reference sequence). CDR3 residues: CASSSTSSALALYEQYF. The CDR3 nucleotides are TGTGCCAGCAGCTCCACCTCTTCGGCACTAGCGCTCTACGAGCAGTACTTC.

J is TRBJ2-2 and V is TRBV6-1; 8 bases fit TRBD2. CDR3 length equals 16 residues. The V gene end was trimmed by 4 bases and the J gene end by 3 bases; junction bases not matched to a gene: 7. Germline assignment: CDR1 MNHNS and CDR2 SASEGT. The CDR3 protein is CASSGRGGLYTGELFF. DNA for the CDR3: TGTGCCAGCAGTGGCCGCGGGGGGTTGTACACCGGGGAGCTGTTTTTT.

This chain links TRBV6-2 or TRBV6-3 with TRBJ2-7; D uncertain. Per the germline V gene, CDR1 is MNHEY and CDR2 is SVGEGT. The V end lost 4 bases, the J end lost 3 bases, and 13 bases lay between the germline ends. The CDR3 runs 14 residues. The CDR3: CASSLGTTYYEQYF. As DNA, the CDR3 is TGTGCCAGCAGTTTAGGAACTACCTACTACGAGCAGTACTTC.

V is TRBV6-1 and J is TRBJ2-2; 10 positions agree with TRBD1. After removal of 0 bases from V and 6 bases from J, the junction contained 1 base not matched to a gene. CDR3 size: 15 residues. CDR1 and CDR2 (germline): MNHNS, SASEGT. The CDR3 loop is CASSEAGTGAGELFF. The CDR3 nucleotides are TGTGCCAGCAGTGAAGCCGGGACAGGGGCCGGGGAGCTGTTTTTT.

The V gene is TRBV5-1, the J gene TRBJ1-1, with TRBD1 as a possible D gene (5 bases). This CDR3 has 15 residues. Deletions cut 1 base from V and 6 bases from J, with 16 bases between. Per the germline V gene, CDR1 is SGHRS and CDR2 is YFSETQ. The CDR3: CASSLSGQKAAEAFF. The CDR3 DNA follows: TGCGCCAGCAGCTTGTCCGGACAAAAGGCTGCTGAAGCTTTCTTT.

The chain is built from TRBV13 and TRBJ2-7; 8 bases fit TRBD1. Germline CDR1 reads PRHDT; CDR2 reads FYEKMQ (reference sequence). V lost 5 bases and J lost 1; bases outside the gene matches: 4. This CDR3 contains 14 residues. CDR3 in DNA: TGTGCCAGCAGCAACCGGGACAGGTCCTACGAGCAGTACTTC. It specifies CASSNRDRSYEQYF.

A few counts support this clone. The chain employs TRBV3-1 (or the pseudogene TRBV3-2) and TRBJ2-3, with TRBD2 matching over 8 bases. Trimming cost V 1 base and J 7 bases; bases outside gene matches: 4. Per the germline V gene, CDR1 is LGHDT and CDR2 is YNNKEL (reference sequence). This CDR3 is built from 14 residues. CDR3 bases: TGTGCCAGCAGCCAAGGGTTTAGCGGGAATACGCAGTATTTT. It codes for CASSQGFSGNTQYF.

As regards this clone: Other DNA sequences within the sample encode an identical CDR3. The V gene is TRBV3-1 (or the pseudogene TRBV3-2), the J gene TRBJ2-7; D not resolved. This CDR3 spans 13 amino acids. The V and J ends lost 0 bases and 3 bases respectively, with 6 bases between them. CDR1 is LGHDT, CDR2 YNNKEL, per germline (reference sequence). The CDR3 region has the DNA TGTGCCAGCAGCCAAGAGACTGGCTACGAGCAGTACTTC. This sequence encodes CASSQETGYEQYF.